One and the same sample provided the 5 T cell receptor beta chains below, sequenced in a study of blood T cells in healthy people across ages. Together with a sample-barcoded 5' primer, a J-beta primer mix was included in a second PCR lasting roughly 6 to 12 cycles. TCRdb processed the 5' RACE reads anew with MiXCR; each CDR3 protein has one entry. The data hold roughly 1.5 million distinct CDR3 sequences, with roughly 43% observed a single time. Source material: blood. These TCRs come from a woman aged 18-29 years in good health.

The rearrangement uses TRBV7-2 and TRBJ2-4; D perhaps matches TRBD1 (5 bases). V lost 1 base and J 2 bases, leaving 15 bases between the germline ends. This CDR3 contains 17 residues. Germline V gives CDR1 SGHTA, CDR2 FQGNSA. CDR3 amino acids: CASSLGLRAIPKNIQYF. Here the CDR3 DNA reads TGTGCCAGCAGCTTAGGGCTCAGGGCCATCCCCAAAAACATTCAGTACTTC.

This clonotype was seen once. The V call is TRBV10-3, the J call TRBJ2-5; TRBD2 matches 10 bases. This CDR3 is 16 amino acids long. V lost 2 bases to trimming and J lost 11 bases; unmatched junction nucleotides: 14. The V gene's germline CDR1 is ENHRY and CDR2 SYGVKD. CDR3 region: CAISEDASGSYNEQYF. The CDR3 region has the DNA TGTGCCATCAGTGAGGACGCTAGCGGGAGTTACAATGAGCAGTACTTC.

The gene calls are TRBV27 and TRBJ2-7; D possibly corresponds to TRBD1 (6 bases). Per the germline V gene, CDR1 is MNHEY and CDR2 is SMNVEV (reference sequence). V lost 6 bases and J lost 3, with 18 bases in between. This CDR3 contains 15 residues. CDR3 protein: CASSPRTATIYEQYF. The CDR3 nucleotides are TGTGCCAGCAGCCCCAGGACAGCCACCATCTACGAGCAGTACTTC.

The gene calls are TRBV18 and TRBJ2-7; D is possibly TRBD2 (6 bases). The V gene's germline CDR1 is KGHSH and CDR2 LQKENI. V was clipped by 4 bases and J by 5 bases, with 15 bases between them. The CDR3 is made up of 14 amino acids. Here the CDR3 reads CASSRGGWSDEQYF. For the CDR3, the DNA is TGTGCCAGCTCACGTGGAGGGTGGTCCGACGAGCAGTACTTC.

This clonotype was seen a few times. The CDR3 region has the DNA TGCGCCAGCAGCCCCAGGACAGTATCAGCCAAAAACATTCAGTACTTC. This codes for CASSPRTVSAKNIQYF. The chain uses TRBV4-1 and TRBJ2-4; TRBD1 might be the D (6 bases). Between the trimmed V and J ends, which lost 4 bases and 0 bases, there was a span of 13 bases. Germline V lookup: CDR1 MGHRA, CDR2 YSYEKL. The CDR3 is 16 amino acids.